This T cell receptor beta chain stems from a study of blood T cell repertoires in COVID-19. The germline V gene encodes CDR1 SQVTM and CDR2 ANQGSEA. Trimming took 5 bases from V and 6 from J; bases not matched to a gene: 9. This CDR3 is 13 amino acids long. Assay: immunoSEQ multiplex PCR; the TCRdb copy retains only in-frame clones and omits some. The sample holds approximately 72,000 clones, roughly 86% seen once. A note on this clone: This same CDR3 is encoded by further DNA sequences in the sample.

The specimen sequenced was peripheral blood. This TCR was recovered from a man aged 45-65 years with acute or convalescent COVID-19. The V and J genes are TRBV29-1 and TRBJ1-2; 7 positions agree with TRBD1. The CDR3 spells CSVYLGGTDGYTF. The CDR3 DNA is TGCAGCGTTTACCTAGGAGGGACAGATGGCTACACCTTC. Combining the CDR3 with reference TRBV29-1 and TRBJ1-2 gives the whole variable domain SAVISQKPSRDICQRGTSLTIQCQVDSQVTMMFWYRQQPGQSLTLIATANQGSEATYESGFVIDKFPISRPNLTFSTLTVSNMSPEDSSIYLCSVYLGGTDGYTFGSGTRLTVV.